These 20 T cell receptor beta chains originate from one sample sequenced in a study of T cell responses to AZD1222 COVID-19 vaccine. TCRdb's copy holds only in-frame clones and misses some; the assay was immunoSEQ multiplex PCR. The sample contains approximately 150,000 clones, under 95% of which appear only once. Here the sequenced sample was peripheral blood, taken 28 days after the second dose of the MenACWY control vaccine. These receptors were taken from an adult who received the MenACWY meningococcal vaccine as a control.

V is TRBV7-2 and J is TRBJ2-7, with 9 bases lining up with TRBD1. Germline-derived CDR1 and CDR2 are SGHTA and FQGNSA. Trimming took 5 bases from V and 6 from J; bases not matched to a gene: 14. There are 16 residues in the CDR3. CDR3: CASSVTGTGNIFEQYF. The CDR3 DNA is TGTGCCAGCAGCGTAACCGGGACAGGGAATATATTCGAGCAGTACTTC.

The chain joins TRBV6-5 to TRBJ1-1, with 7 nucleotides matching TRBD1. The CDR3 totals 14 residues. V lost 5 bases, J lost 2 bases, and 5 bases stayed unmatched. The germline CDR1 and CDR2 sequences are MNHEY and SVGAGI. CDR3 sequence: CASSLGQANTEAFF. CDR3 in DNA: TGTGCCAGCAGTCTCGGACAGGCTAACACTGAAGCTTTCTTT.

The CDR3 DNA is TGTGCCAGCAGTTCACCAGGGGTCGTGGAGACCCAGTACTTC. Protein sequence: CASSSPGVVETQYF. This sequence joins TRBV6-2 or TRBV6-3 and TRBJ2-5; D perhaps matches TRBD1 (6 bases). This CDR3 contains 14 residues. V was pared by 4 bases and J by 5 bases, with 14 bases between. Germline V gene data show CDR1 as MNHEY and CDR2 as SVGEGT.

This clone was picked up a small number of times. The chain couples TRBV19 to TRBJ2-2, with D perhaps matching TRBD2 (5 bases). Germline loops: CDR1 LNHDA, CDR2 SQIVND (reference sequence). This CDR3 spans 12 amino acids. V was pared by 6 bases and J by 4 bases, with 6 bases between. The CDR3 reads CASRGSTGELFF. The CDR3 coding sequence is TGTGCCAGTAGGGGGAGCACCGGGGAGCTGTTTTTT.

V usage is TRBV9 and J usage is TRBJ2-3; D not certain. The germline V gene encodes CDR1 SGDLS and CDR2 YYNGEE. There are 16 residues in the CDR3. V was trimmed by 0 bases and J by 2 bases, leaving 13 bases between them. CDR3 amino acids: CASSVVLIYLTDTQYF. CDR3 DNA sequence: TGTGCCAGCAGCGTAGTCCTTATCTACCTCACAGATACGCAGTATTTT.

The chain joins TRBV6-4 to TRBJ1-6; D might be TRBD1 (6 bases). This CDR3 comprises 15 residues. Germline V gives CDR1 MRHNA, CDR2 SNTAGT. Trimming cost V 3 bases and J 13 bases, with 19 bases left between them. This chain's CDR3 is CASSEGAGGLYPLHF. The DNA for the CDR3 is TGTGCCAGCAGTGAAGGTGCGGGGGGCCTCTATCCCCTCCACTTT.

This chain joins TRBV7-2 and TRBJ1-6; D is undetermined. The V and J ends lost 5 bases and 5 bases respectively, with 13 bases between them. Germline V gene lookup returns CDR1 SGHTA and CDR2 FQGNSA. The CDR3 contains 15 residues. The CDR3 DNA sequence: TGTGCCAGCAGCCACAACGGGGATGATAATTCACCCCTCCACTTT. Protein: CASSHNGDDNSPLHF. Full variable domain (remainder filled in from reference TRBV7-2 and TRBJ1-6): GAGVSQSPSNKVTEKGKDVELRCDPISGHTALYWYRQSLGQGLEFLIYFQGNSAPDKSGLPSDRFSAERTGGSVSTLTIQRTQQEDSAVYLCASSHNGDDNSPLHFGNGTRLTVT.

The V gene is TRBV28, the J gene TRBJ1-5, with D possibly being TRBD1 (5 bases). The V gene lost 10 bases and the J gene lost 1 base, with 11 bases spanning the gap. This CDR3 is 13 amino acids long. CDR1 and CDR2 (germline): MDHEN, SYDVKM. The CDR3 DNA reads TGTGCCATCCAGGGTACAAGCAATCAGCCCCAGCATTTT. Amino acid sequence: CAIQGTSNQPQHF.

The J gene is TRBJ2-6, the V gene TRBV12-3 or TRBV12-4, with D perhaps TRBD2 (6 bases). The CDR3 contains 13 residues. The ends were cut back, 6 bases at V and 10 bases at J, with 13 bases in the middle. The CDR3 sequence is CASSPWEANVLTF. The DNA for the CDR3 is TGTGCCAGCAGCCCCTGGGAGGCGAACGTCCTGACTTTC.

This chain links TRBV7-8 with TRBJ2-7; 14 nucleotides line up with TRBD2. Losses at the gene ends were 5 bases for V and 0 bases for J; bases not matched to a gene: 9. CDR1 and CDR2 (germline): SGHVS, FQNEAQ. The CDR3 is made up of 18 amino acids. Here the CDR3 DNA reads TGTGCCAGCAGCAGAAGACTAGCGGGAGGGAGCAGCTCCTACGAGCAGTACTTC. Its protein product is CASSRRLAGGSSSYEQYF. Full variable domain (rest looked up from reference TRBV7-8 and TRBJ2-7): GAGVSQSPRYKVAKRGQDVALRCDPISGHVSLFWYQQALGQGPEFLTYFQNEAQLDKSGLPSDRFFAERPEGSVSTLKIQRTQQEDSAVYLCASSRRLAGGSSSYEQYFGPGTRLTVT.

The chain carries TRBV19 and TRBJ2-3, with 7 bases matching TRBD1. CDR3 length: 16 amino acids. Germline assignment: CDR1 LNHDA and CDR2 SQIVND (reference sequence). V was pared by 0 bases and J by 6 bases, with 9 bases of the junction left unmatched. This chain's CDR3 is CASSIDRQGIRDTQYF. The CDR3 DNA is TGTGCCAGTAGTATAGATAGACAGGGTATCCGCGATACGCAGTATTTT.

This clone was counted many times. The J gene is TRBJ2-7, the V gene TRBV19; D ambiguous. The germline V gene encodes CDR1 LNHDA and CDR2 SQIVND (reference sequence). This CDR3 comprises 14 residues. V lost 1 base and J 4 bases, leaving 11 bases between the germline ends. The CDR3 sequence is CASSIGPGRYEQYF. DNA of the CDR3: TGTGCCAGTAGTATAGGTCCAGGAAGATACGAGCAGTACTTC. Full variable domain (missing parts from reference TRBV19 and TRBJ2-7): DGGITQSPKYLFRKEGQNVTLSCEQNLNHDAMYWYRQDPGQGLRLIYYSQIVNDFQKGDIAEGYSVSREKKESFPLTVTSAQKNPTAFYLCASSIGPGRYEQYFGPGTRLTVT.

The V gene is TRBV5-6, the J gene TRBJ2-1; 8 nucleotides match TRBD2. The CDR3 spans 15 residues. In germline, CDR1 is SGHDT, CDR2 YYEEEE. V trimming: 6 bases; J trimming: 0 bases; junction bases outside the gene matches: 5. The CDR3 DNA reads TGTGCCAGCACCACCGGGACTAGCTCCTACAATGAGCAGTTCTTC. It codes for CASTTGTSSYNEQFF.

This clone has just a few counts. V usage is TRBV6-2 or TRBV6-3 and J usage is TRBJ2-2; 14 nucleotides line up with TRBD2. The CDR3 loop spans 15 amino acids. Looked up from germline, CDR1 is MNHEY and CDR2 is SVGEGT. V dropped 6 bases and J dropped 9; count of bases not matched to a gene: 6. CDR3 in amino acids: CASSSGLAGVRELFF. CDR3 DNA: TGTGCCAGCAGCTCGGGACTAGCGGGAGTCAGGGAGCTGTTTTTT.

This rearrangement joins TRBV7-6 to TRBJ2-1; tentatively, D is TRBD2 (6 bases). V lost 4 bases and J lost 10, with 17 bases in between. CDR1 is SGHVS and CDR2 is FNYEAQ in the germline V gene. This CDR3 is 14 amino acids long. The CDR3 here is CASSSTLLAREQFF. The CDR3 nucleotides read TGTGCCAGCAGCTCGACCCTACTAGCTCGGGAGCAGTTCTTC.

The genes are TRBV6-4 and TRBJ2-5, with 10 nucleotides matching TRBD2. Germline values: CDR1 MRHNA, CDR2 SNTAGT. The CDR3 has 17 amino acids. V trimming: 1 base; J trimming: 5 bases; junction bases outside the gene matches: 10. The CDR3 DNA follows: TGTGCCAGCAGTGACTGCCTAGCGGGAGAAGGCTTGGAGACCCAGTACTTC. It translates to CASSDCLAGEGLETQYF.

The chain has TRBV2 and TRBJ1-3; D is ambiguous. CDR3 length: 14 amino acids. The V and J ends lost 3 bases and 0 bases respectively, with 6 bases between them. CDR1 SNHLY and CDR2 FYNNEI come from the germline V gene. The CDR3: CASSDGSSGNTIYF. The DNA for the CDR3 is TGTGCCAGCAGTGATGGTAGCTCTGGAAACACCATATATTTT.

The rearrangement links TRBV11-2 to TRBJ1-4, with TRBD1 matching over 7 bases. V trimming: 5 bases; J trimming: 4 bases; junction bases outside the gene matches: 4. This CDR3 is built from 14 residues. The germline V gene encodes CDR1 SGHAT and CDR2 FQNNGV. The CDR3 here is CASSRGQVNEKLFF. Here the CDR3 DNA reads TGTGCCAGCAGCCGTGGACAGGTTAATGAAAAACTGTTTTTT.

This clone has more than one count but fewer than ten. The V and J genes are TRBV10-1 and TRBJ2-7; no reliable D call. CDR3 length: 15 residues. In germline, CDR1 is WNHNN, CDR2 SYGVQD (reference sequence). V was pared by 0 bases and J by 2 bases, with 11 bases between. For the CDR3, the DNA is TGCGCCAGCAGTGAGTCTGGACCAAGGGCCTACGAGCAGTACTTC. This encodes CASSESGPRAYEQYF.

V gene TRBV3-1 (or the pseudogene TRBV3-2) combines with J gene TRBJ1-5; TRBD1 matches 7 bases. The CDR3 extends over 14 amino acids. In germline, CDR1 is LGHDT, CDR2 YNNKEL (reference sequence). With V trimmed by 3 bases and J by 4 bases, 3 bases remained unmatched. In nucleotides, the CDR3 is TGTGCCAGCAGCCATTCAGGGGGTAATCAGCCCCAGCATTTT. Its translation is CASSHSGGNQPQHF.